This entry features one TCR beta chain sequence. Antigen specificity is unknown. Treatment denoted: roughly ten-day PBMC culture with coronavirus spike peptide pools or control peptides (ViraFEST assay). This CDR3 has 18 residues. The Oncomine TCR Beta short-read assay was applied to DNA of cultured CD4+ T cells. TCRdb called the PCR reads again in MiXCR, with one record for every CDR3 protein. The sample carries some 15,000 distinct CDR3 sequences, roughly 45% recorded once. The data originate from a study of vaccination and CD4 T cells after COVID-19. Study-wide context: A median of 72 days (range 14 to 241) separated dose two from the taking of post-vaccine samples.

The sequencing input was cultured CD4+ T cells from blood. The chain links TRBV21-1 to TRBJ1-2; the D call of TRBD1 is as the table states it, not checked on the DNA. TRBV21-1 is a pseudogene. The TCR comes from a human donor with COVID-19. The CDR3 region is CASSKRTGYGTPNYGYTF. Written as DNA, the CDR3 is TGTGCCAGCAGCAAAAGGACAGGGTACGGGACCCCTAACTATGGCTACACCTTC.